The clone carrying this TCR beta chain occurred once. V was clipped by 3 bases and J by 6 bases; unmatched bases: 1. This CDR3 is built from 15 residues. Per the germline V gene, CDR1 is LNHNV and CDR2 is YYDKDF (reference sequence). The sample belongs to a study of technical replicates of blood from a few donors. The method was immunoSEQ multiplex PCR; TCRdb's version includes in-frame clones alone and lacks a portion of them. The table includes approximately 75,000 clones, under 97% detected once. This receptor was obtained from a human donor in good health. Sequencing was done on a sample of T cells isolated from PBMCs. This chain links TRBV15 with TRBJ2-1; TRBD2 agrees at 14 bases. The CDR3 DNA follows: TGTGCCACCAGCAGGGGACTAGCGGGAGCCAATGAGCAGTTCTTC. It translates to CATSRGLAGANEQFF.